The T cell receptor beta chain described here comes from a study of shared clonotypes between healthy human individuals. About the research overall: Each donor contributed plates that comprised three CD4 naive, three CD4 memory, two CD8 naive and one CD8 memory.

The data were produced by immunoSEQ multiplex PCR, yet TCRdb's version contains in-frame clones alone and is incomplete. The sample includes roughly 2 million clones, 95% of them seen just once. A remark on this clone: What it binds is not known.

Study-wide results and caveats: When compared with the clonotypes that were shared by all four sorted-subset donors, the non-shared clonotypes turned out to have lower generation probabilities. Represented genetic and exposure-history diversity was restricted by having few donors.

This TCR was sampled from a young man in good health. Sequenced input: naive CD4+ T cells sorted from blood. Specified subset: CD45RA+ positively selected.

The CDR3 sequence is CASSRTAPRVGTDTQYF. The CDR3 DNA sequence: TGTGCCAGCAGCCGCACGGCGCCTAGGGTAGGCACAGATACGCAGTATTTT. This chain links TRBV7-9 with TRBJ2-3; no firm D call. CDR1 SEHNR and CDR2 FQNEAQ come from the germline V gene (reference sequence). This CDR3 has 17 residues. Trimming left V 5 bases short and J 1 base short, with 19 bases between.